Listed below are T cell receptor beta chains from one sample, sequenced in a study of CD4 T cells in relation to SARS-CoV-2 and coronaviruses. Their antigen targets remain unknown. Profiled with immunoSEQ multiplex PCR; TCRdb holds only in-frame clones, not every one. The table records about 26,000 clones, around 80% of them present only once. Sequencing input: CD4+ T cells from PBMCs, cultured in vitro. Receptors were obtained from a human donor in good health. Both conserved end residues are part of each CDR3. Each record gives: V gene, clone size, J gene, D gene, CDR3 protein, CDR3 DNA. D genes are given only for firm matches. A row's size may be missing; if present it is once, few, many or a size class.

TRBV5-4	NA	TRBJ2-2	NA	CASRAGTNTGELFF	TGTGCCAGCAGGGCGGGGACGAACACCGGGGAGCTGTTTTTT
TRBV2	NA	TRBJ2-7	NA	CASSEGRRGYEQYF	TGTGCCAGCAGTGAGGGCAGAAGAGGCTACGAGCAGTACTTC
TRBV18	NA	TRBJ1-2	NA	CASSPGGDYGYTF	TGTGCCAGCTCACCAGGAGGGGACTATGGCTACACCTTC
TRBV12-5	NA	TRBJ2-7	TRBD1	CASGRDSVSEQYF	TGTGCTAGTGGCCGGGACAGTGTTTCCGAGCAGTACTTC
TRBV27	NA	TRBJ2-1	NA	CASSWDMYNEQFF	TGTGCCAGCAGTTGGGACATGTACAATGAGCAGTTCTTC
TRBV4-1	NA	TRBJ2-1	TRBD2	CASSQPLGTSGIYEQFF	TGCGCCAGCAGCCAACCCTTGGGGACTAGCGGGATCTATGAGCAGTTCTTC
TRBV4-2	once	TRBJ2-1	TRBD2	CASSQAGGGRNEQFF	TGTGCCAGCAGCCAAGCGGGAGGGGGTCGTAATGAGCAGTTCTTC
TRBV6-2/TRBV6-3	few	TRBJ1-5	TRBD1	CASSIDRDNQPQHF	TGTGCCAGCAGCATCGACAGGGACAATCAGCCCCAGCATTTT
TRBV5-1	NA	TRBJ1-3	NA	CASSLLPGFGNTIYF	TGCGCCAGCAGCTTGCTCCCCGGGTTTGGAAACACCATATATTTT
TRBV9	NA	TRBJ1-3	NA	CASSVRQSGNTIYF	TGTGCCAGCAGCGTCCGACAGTCTGGAAACACCATATATTTT
TRBV7-6	NA	TRBJ2-2	NA	CASSSPFQTGELFF	TGTGCCAGCAGCTCACCCTTTCAAACCGGGGAGCTGTTTTTT
TRBV3-1/TRBV3-2	NA	TRBJ1-2	TRBD1	CASSQDWQGAAFYGYTF	TGTGCCAGCAGCCAAGATTGGCAGGGGGCTGCTTTCTATGGCTACACCTTC
TRBV19	NA	TRBJ2-4	TRBD1	CASGKQGFQGKNIQYF	TGTGCCAGCGGGAAACAGGGGTTTCAGGGCAAAAACATTCAGTACTTC
TRBV11-2	NA	TRBJ1-2	NA	CASSSPGDGAYGYTF	TGTGCCAGCAGCTCCCCGGGGGACGGGGCTTATGGCTACACCTTC
TRBV29-1	NA	TRBJ1-4	NA	CSVAWSEGEKLFF	TGCAGCGTTGCATGGTCTGAGGGGGAAAAACTGTTTTTT
TRBV11-2	NA	TRBJ1-1	NA	CASSPGDKNTEAFF	TGTGCCAGCAGCCCCGGTGACAAGAACACTGAAGCTTTCTTT
TRBV18	NA	TRBJ2-2	TRBD1	CASSTTGGGTGELFF	TGTGCCAGCTCGACGACAGGGGGCGGCACCGGGGAGCTGTTTTTT
TRBV6-6	few	TRBJ1-1	NA	CASSPSGQFLGAFF	TGTGCCAGCAGTCCCTCCGGGCAGTTCCTCGGAGCTTTCTTT
TRBV28	NA	TRBJ2-7	NA	CASSTSTYEQYF	TGTGCCAGCAGTACCTCAACCTACGAGCAGTACTTC
TRBV3-1/TRBV3-2	once	TRBJ2-3	NA	CASSPRLGRTDTQYF	TGTGCCAGCAGCCCCCGCCTAGGTCGCACAGATACGCAGTATTTT
TRBV6-2/TRBV6-3	NA	TRBJ1-5	NA	CASSYSTLWRDNQPQHF	TGTGCCAGCAGTTACTCGACGCTGTGGAGGGACAATCAGCCCCAGCATTTT
TRBV7-2	NA	TRBJ1-6	TRBD1	CASSSRGTGVRSYNSPLHF	TGTGCCAGCAGCAGCCGCGGGACAGGAGTAAGGTCCTATAATTCACCCCTCCACTTT
TRBV6-6	few	TRBJ1-4	NA	CASSTGGVEKLFF	TGTGCCAGCAGTACGGGGGGGGTTGAAAAACTGTTTTTT
TRBV18	few	TRBJ2-5	NA	CASSPRSLETQYF	TGTGCCAGCTCACCACGTAGTCTAGAGACCCAGTACTTC
TRBV30	NA	TRBJ1-1	NA	CAWTRTGNTEAFF	TGTGCCTGGACCCGGACTGGGAACACTGAAGCTTTCTTT
TRBV6-2/TRBV6-3	few	TRBJ2-5	NA	CASSDPGLLETQYF	TGTGCCAGCAGTGACCCCGGTTTGCTCGAGACCCAGTACTTC
TRBV5-1	NA	TRBJ2-3	TRBD1	CASSPRTGSTDTQYF	TGCGCCAGCAGCCCCCGGACAGGAAGCACAGATACGCAGTATTTT
TRBV7-2	NA	TRBJ2-4	TRBD2	CASSLGLAGGRNIQYF	TGTGCCAGCAGTTTAGGACTAGCGGGAGGTAGAAACATTCAGTACTTC
TRBV19	NA	TRBJ1-6	NA	CASSLEGRGNSPLHF	TGTGCCAGTAGTCTCGAGGGACGAGGTAATTCACCCCTCCACTTT
TRBV3-1/TRBV3-2	few	TRBJ1-1	NA	CASSQESWGEAFF	TGTGCCAGCAGCCAAGAATCTTGGGGTGAAGCTTTCTTT
TRBV7-9	NA	TRBJ1-1	NA	CASRSDLQKKAFF	TGTGCCAGCAGATCCGACCTCCAGAAAAAAGCTTTCTTT
TRBV4-3	once	TRBJ2-3	NA	CASSQERRETDTQYF	TGCGCCAGCAGCCAAGAGCGACGGGAGACAGATACGCAGTATTTT
TRBV5-1	NA	TRBJ2-5	NA	CASSSGQEGIGETQYF	TGCGCCAGCAGCTCTGGACAGGAGGGAATCGGAGAGACCCAGTACTTC
TRBV5-5	NA	TRBJ2-1	NA	CASSSLGHYRGEQFF	TGTGCCAGCAGCTCTCTGGGACACTACCGAGGTGAGCAGTTCTTC
TRBV30	NA	TRBJ2-2	NA	CAWSPTGELFF	TGTGCCTGGAGTCCAACCGGGGAGCTGTTTTTT
TRBV18	NA	TRBJ2-7	TRBD2	CASSPRGGSYEQYF	TGTGCCAGCTCACCACGGGGGGGCTCCTACGAGCAGTACTTC
TRBV11-1	NA	TRBJ2-7	TRBD2	CASSLLRGFSYEQYF	TGTGCCAGCAGCTTATTGCGGGGGTTCTCCTACGAGCAGTACTTC
TRBV6-1	NA	TRBJ1-2	NA	CASSEGLWQGSYGYTF	TGTGCCAGCAGTGAAGGGTTGTGGCAGGGGAGCTATGGCTACACCTTC
TRBV6-6	NA	TRBJ1-1	TRBD1	CASSPGTGGANTEAFF	TGTGCCAGCAGTCCGGGGACAGGGGGGGCCAACACTGAAGCTTTCTTT
TRBV5-4	few	TRBJ2-5	TRBD2	CASSTSGYQETQYF	TGTGCCAGCAGTACTAGCGGTTATCAAGAGACCCAGTACTTC
TRBV7-9	few	TRBJ2-1	TRBD1	CASSLGQGAVDEQFF	TGTGCCAGCAGCTTAGGGCAGGGGGCGGTTGATGAGCAGTTCTTC
TRBV5-1	NA	TRBJ2-2	NA	CASSRDGSYTGELFF	TGCGCCAGCAGCCGGGACGGGAGCTACACCGGGGAGCTGTTTTTT
TRBV7-9	once	TRBJ1-2	NA	CASSSGLRGYTF	TGTGCCAGCAGCTCAGGGTTGCGGGGCTACACCTTC
TRBV7-2	few	TRBJ2-7	NA	CASSRYGSYEQYF	TGTGCCAGCAGCCGTTATGGGTCCTACGAGCAGTACTTC
TRBV5-6	medium-sized	TRBJ1-3	NA	CASSWGSSGNTIYF	TGTGCCAGCAGCTGGGGGAGCTCTGGAAACACCATATATTTT
TRBV7-8	NA	TRBJ2-1	NA	CASSLETGPSDEQFF	TGTGCCAGCAGCTTAGAGACTGGACCCTCGGATGAGCAGTTCTTC
TRBV27	NA	TRBJ2-6	NA	CASSLGRRMGSGANVLTF	TGTGCCAGCAGTTTGGGGCGTAGGATGGGATCTGGGGCCAACGTCCTGACTTTC
TRBV9	few	TRBJ2-2	NA	CASSVAGLPTPGELFF	TGTGCCAGCAGCGTTGCCGGCCTCCCAACACCCGGGGAGCTGTTTTTT
TRBV9	NA	TRBJ1-3	NA	CASSAQRNTIYF	TGTGCCAGCAGCGCCCAACGAAACACCATATATTTT
TRBV19	once	TRBJ2-5	TRBD2	CASSGTSGGMETQYF	TGTGCCAGTAGTGGGACTAGCGGGGGCATGGAGACCCAGTACTTC
TRBV12-5	NA	TRBJ1-1	NA	CASGSTTATNTEAFF	TGTGCTAGTGGTTCTACGACAGCGACGAACACTGAAGCTTTCTTT
TRBV11-2	NA	TRBJ2-7	TRBD1	CASSLGTGSREQYF	TGTGCCAGCAGCTTAGGGACAGGGAGTAGGGAGCAGTACTTC
TRBV2	NA	TRBJ2-5	NA	CASSERGETQYF	TGTGCCAGCAGTGAAAGGGGGGAGACCCAGTACTTC
TRBV4-3	NA	TRBJ2-7	NA	CASSPDMGYEQYF	TGCGCCAGCAGCCCAGATATGGGCTACGAGCAGTACTTC
TRBV5-1	NA	TRBJ1-4	TRBD1	CASSSGTGYGEKLFF	TGCGCCAGCAGCTCCGGGACAGGGTATGGTGAAAAACTGTTTTTT